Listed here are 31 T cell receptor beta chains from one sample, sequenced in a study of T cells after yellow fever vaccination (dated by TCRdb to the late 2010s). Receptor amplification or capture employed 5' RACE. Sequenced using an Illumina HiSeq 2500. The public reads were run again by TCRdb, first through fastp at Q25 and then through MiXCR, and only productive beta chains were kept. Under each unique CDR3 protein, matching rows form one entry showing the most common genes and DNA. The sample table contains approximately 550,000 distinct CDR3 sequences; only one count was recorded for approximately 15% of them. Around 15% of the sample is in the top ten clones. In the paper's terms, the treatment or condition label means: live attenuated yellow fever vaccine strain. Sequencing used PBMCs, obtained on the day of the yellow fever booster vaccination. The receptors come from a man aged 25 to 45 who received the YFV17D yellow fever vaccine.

CDR3 sequence (DNA): TGTGCCAGCAGTTACTCGAAAGGGGCGGCGGGTCAGCCCCAGCATTTT. Residues: CASSYSKGAAGQPQHF. The chain joins TRBV6-2 or TRBV6-3 to TRBJ1-5, with D possibly being TRBD1 (5 bases). The V end lost 0 bases, the J end lost 6 bases, and 15 bases lay between the germline ends. The CDR3 length is 16 residues. Germline CDR1 is MNHEY and CDR2 is SVGEGT.

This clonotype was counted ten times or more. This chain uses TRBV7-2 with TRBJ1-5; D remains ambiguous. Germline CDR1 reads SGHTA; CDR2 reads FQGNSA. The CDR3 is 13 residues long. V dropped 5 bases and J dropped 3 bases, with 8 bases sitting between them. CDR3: CASSPSPNQPQHF. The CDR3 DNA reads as TGTGCCAGCAGCCCTTCTCCCAATCAGCCCCAGCATTTT.

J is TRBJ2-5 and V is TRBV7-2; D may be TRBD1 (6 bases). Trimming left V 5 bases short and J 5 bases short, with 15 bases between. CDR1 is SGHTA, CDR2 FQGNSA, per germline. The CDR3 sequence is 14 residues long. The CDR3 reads CASSQGTWVETQYF. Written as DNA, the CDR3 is TGTGCCAGCAGCCAGGGGACCTGGGTGGAGACCCAGTACTTC.

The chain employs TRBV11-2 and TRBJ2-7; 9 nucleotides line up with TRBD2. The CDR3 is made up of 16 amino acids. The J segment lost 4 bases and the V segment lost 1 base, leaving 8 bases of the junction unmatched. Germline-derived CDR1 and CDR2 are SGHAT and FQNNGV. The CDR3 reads CASSLVGGRAAYEQYF. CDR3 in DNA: TGTGCCAGCAGCTTAGTGGGCGGGAGGGCCGCGTACGAGCAGTACTTC.

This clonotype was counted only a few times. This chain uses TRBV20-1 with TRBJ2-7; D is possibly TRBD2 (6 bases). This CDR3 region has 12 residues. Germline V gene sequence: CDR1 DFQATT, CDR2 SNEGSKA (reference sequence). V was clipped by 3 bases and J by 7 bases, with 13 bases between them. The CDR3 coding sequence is TGCAGTGCTAGTCAAACAAGCGGGGAGCAGTACTTC. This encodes CSASQTSGEQYF.

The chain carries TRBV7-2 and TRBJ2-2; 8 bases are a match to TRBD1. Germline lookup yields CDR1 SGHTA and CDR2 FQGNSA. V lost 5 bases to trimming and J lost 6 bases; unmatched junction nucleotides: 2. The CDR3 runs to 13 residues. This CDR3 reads CASSQTGAGELFF. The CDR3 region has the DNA TGTGCCAGCAGCCAGACAGGGGCCGGGGAGCTGTTTTTT.

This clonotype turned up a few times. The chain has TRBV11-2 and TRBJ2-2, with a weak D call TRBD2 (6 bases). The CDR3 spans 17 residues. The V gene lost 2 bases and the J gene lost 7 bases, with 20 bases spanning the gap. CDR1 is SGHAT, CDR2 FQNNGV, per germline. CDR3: CASSLLPSGGTGGELFF. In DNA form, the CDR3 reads TGTGCCAGCAGCTTACTACCCTCCGGCGGGACGGGCGGGGAGCTGTTTTTT.

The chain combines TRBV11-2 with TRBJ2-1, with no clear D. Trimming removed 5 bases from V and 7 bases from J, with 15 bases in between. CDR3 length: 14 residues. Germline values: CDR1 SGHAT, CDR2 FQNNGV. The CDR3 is CASSLQWARNEQFF. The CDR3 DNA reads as TGTGCCAGCAGCCTCCAGTGGGCTAGGAATGAGCAGTTCTTC.

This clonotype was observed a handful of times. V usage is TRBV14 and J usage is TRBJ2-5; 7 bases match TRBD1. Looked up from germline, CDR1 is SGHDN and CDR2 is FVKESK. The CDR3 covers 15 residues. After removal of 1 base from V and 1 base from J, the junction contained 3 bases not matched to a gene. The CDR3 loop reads CASSQVYRGQETQYF. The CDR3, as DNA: TGTGCCAGCAGCCAAGTATACAGGGGCCAAGAGACCCAGTACTTC.

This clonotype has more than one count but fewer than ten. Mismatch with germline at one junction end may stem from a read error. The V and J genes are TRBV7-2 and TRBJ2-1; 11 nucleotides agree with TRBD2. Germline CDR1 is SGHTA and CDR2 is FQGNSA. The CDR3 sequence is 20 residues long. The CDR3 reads CASRLAGGGVGMSSYNEQFF. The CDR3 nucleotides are TGTGCCAGCAGATTAGCGGGAGGGGGGGTCGGTATGAGCTCCTACAATGAGCAGTTCTTC.

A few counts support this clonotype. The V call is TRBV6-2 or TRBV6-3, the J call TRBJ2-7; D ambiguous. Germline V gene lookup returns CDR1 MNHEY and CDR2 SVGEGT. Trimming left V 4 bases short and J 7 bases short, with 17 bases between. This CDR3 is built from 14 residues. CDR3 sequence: CASSFPAVTREQYF. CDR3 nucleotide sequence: TGTGCCAGCAGTTTCCCGGCGGTGACTCGGGAGCAGTACTTC.

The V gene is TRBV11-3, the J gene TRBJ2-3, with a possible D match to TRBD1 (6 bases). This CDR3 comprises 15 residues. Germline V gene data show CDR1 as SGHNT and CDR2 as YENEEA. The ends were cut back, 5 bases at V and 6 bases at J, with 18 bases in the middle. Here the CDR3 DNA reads TGTGCCAGCAGCCCCACGAGCTCAGGGGCTGATACGCAGTATTTT. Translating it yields CASSPTSSGADTQYF.

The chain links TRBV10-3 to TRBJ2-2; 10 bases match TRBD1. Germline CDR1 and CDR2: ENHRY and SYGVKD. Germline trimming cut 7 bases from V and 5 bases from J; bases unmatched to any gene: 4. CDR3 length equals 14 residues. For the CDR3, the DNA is TGTGCCATCACGGGACAGGGGATAACCGGGGAGCTGTTTTTT. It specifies CAITGQGITGELFF.

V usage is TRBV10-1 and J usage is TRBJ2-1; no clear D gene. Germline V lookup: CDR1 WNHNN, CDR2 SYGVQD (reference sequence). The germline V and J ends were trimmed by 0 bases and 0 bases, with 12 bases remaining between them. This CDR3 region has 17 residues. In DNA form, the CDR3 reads TGCGCCAGCAGTGAGTCCGGCTCCCCGAGCTCCTACAATGAGCAGTTCTTC. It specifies CASSESGSPSSYNEQFF.

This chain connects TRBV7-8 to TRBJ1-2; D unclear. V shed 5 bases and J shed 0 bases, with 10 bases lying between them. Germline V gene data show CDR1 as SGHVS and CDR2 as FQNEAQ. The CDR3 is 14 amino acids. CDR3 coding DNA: TGTGCCAGCAGCCCCCGCCTCGCTAACTATGGCTACACCTTC. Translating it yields CASSPRLANYGYTF. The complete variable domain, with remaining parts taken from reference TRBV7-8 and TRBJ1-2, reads GAGVSQSPRYKVAKRGQDVALRCDPISGHVSLFWYQQALGQGPEFLTYFQNEAQLDKSGLPSDRFFAERPEGSVSTLKIQRTQQEDSAVYLCASSPRLANYGYTFGSGTRLTVV.

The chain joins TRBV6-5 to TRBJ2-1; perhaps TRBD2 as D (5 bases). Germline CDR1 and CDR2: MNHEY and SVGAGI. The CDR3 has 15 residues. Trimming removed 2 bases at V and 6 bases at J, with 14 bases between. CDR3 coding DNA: TGTGCCAGCAGTTACAACGGGGATGGGCGCAATGAGCAGTTCTTC. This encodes CASSYNGDGRNEQFF.

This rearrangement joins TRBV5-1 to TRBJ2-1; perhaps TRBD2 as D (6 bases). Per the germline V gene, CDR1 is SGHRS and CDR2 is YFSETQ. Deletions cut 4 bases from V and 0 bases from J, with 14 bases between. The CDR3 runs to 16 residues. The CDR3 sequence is CASSPSGVSSYNEQFF. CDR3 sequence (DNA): TGCGCCAGCAGCCCGTCGGGGGTCAGCTCCTACAATGAGCAGTTCTTC.

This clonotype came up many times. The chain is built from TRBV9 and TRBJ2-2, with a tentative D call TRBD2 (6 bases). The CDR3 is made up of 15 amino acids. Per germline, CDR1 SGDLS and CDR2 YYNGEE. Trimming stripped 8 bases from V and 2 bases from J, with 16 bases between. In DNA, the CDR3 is TGTGCCAGTTCCGGGACTGTGACCAACACCGGGGAGCTGTTTTTT. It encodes CASSGTVTNTGELFF.

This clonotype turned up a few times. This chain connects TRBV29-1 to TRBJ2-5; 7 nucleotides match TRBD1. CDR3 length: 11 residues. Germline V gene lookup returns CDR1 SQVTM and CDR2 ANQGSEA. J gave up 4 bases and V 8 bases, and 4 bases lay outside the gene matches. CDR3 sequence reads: CSSNRGETQYF. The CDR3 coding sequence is TGCAGCTCAAACAGGGGAGAGACCCAGTACTTC.

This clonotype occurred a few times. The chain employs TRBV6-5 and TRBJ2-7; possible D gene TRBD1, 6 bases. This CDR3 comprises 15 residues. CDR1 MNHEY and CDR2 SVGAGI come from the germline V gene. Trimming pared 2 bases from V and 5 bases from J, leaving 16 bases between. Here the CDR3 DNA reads TGTGCCAGCAGTTACGGGACACAGAGCCCCCACGAGCAGTACTTC. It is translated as CASSYGTQSPHEQYF.

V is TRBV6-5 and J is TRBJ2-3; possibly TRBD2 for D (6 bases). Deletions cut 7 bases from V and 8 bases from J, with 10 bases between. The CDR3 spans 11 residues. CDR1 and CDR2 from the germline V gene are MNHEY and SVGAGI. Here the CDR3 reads CASIEEGTQYF. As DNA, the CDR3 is TGTGCCAGCATTGAGGAGGGTACGCAGTATTTT.

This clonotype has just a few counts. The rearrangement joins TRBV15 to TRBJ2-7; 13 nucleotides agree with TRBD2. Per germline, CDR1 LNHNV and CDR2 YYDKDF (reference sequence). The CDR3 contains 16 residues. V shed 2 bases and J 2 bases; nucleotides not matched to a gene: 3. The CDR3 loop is CATSRPGLAGAYEQYF. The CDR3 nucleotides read TGTGCCACCAGCAGACCCGGACTAGCGGGAGCCTACGAGCAGTACTTC.

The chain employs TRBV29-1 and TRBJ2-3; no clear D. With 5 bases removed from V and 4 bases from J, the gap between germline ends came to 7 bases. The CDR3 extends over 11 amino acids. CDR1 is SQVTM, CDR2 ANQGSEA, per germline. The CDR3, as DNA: TGCAGCGTTTCTCTTCCAGATACGCAGTATTTT. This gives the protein CSVSLPDTQYF.

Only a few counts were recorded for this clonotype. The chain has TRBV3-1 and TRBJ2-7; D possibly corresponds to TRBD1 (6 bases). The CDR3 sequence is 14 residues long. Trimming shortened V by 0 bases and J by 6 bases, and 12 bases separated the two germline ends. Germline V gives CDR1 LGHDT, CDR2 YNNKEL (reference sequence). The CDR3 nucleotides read TGTGCCAGCAGCCAAGAAGGGGGAGATAGCGAGCAGTACTTC. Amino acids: CASSQEGGDSEQYF.

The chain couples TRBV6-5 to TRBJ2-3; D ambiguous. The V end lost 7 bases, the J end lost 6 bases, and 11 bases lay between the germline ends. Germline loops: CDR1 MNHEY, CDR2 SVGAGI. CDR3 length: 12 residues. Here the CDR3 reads CASKSEPDTQYF. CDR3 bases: TGTGCCAGCAAAAGCGAGCCGGATACGCAGTATTTT.

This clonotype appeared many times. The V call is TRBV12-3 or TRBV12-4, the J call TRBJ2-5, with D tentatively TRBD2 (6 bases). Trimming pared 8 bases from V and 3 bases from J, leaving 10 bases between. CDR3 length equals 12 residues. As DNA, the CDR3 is TGTGCCAGCGGCCGGGAGAAAGAGACCCAGTACTTC. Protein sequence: CASGREKETQYF.

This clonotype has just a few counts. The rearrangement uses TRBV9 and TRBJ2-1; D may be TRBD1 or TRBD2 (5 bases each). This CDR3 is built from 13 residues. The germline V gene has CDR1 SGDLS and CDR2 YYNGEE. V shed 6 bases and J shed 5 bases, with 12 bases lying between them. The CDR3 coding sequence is TGTGCCAGCATGGGGCCCGGGAACAATGAGCAGTTCTTC. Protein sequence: CASMGPGNNEQFF.

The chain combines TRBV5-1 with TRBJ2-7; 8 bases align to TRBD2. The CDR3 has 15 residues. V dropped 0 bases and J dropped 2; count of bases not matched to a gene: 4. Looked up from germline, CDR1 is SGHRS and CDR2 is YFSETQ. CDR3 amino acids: CASSLGGGQTYEQYF. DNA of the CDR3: TGCGCCAGCAGCTTGGGCGGGGGGCAAACCTACGAGCAGTACTTC. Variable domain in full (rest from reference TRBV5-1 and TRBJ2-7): KAGVTQTPRYLIKTRGQQVTLSCSPISGHRSVSWYQQTPGQGLQFLFEYFSETQRNKGNFPGRFSGRQFSNSRSEMNVSTLELGDSALYLCASSLGGGQTYEQYFGPGTRLTVT.

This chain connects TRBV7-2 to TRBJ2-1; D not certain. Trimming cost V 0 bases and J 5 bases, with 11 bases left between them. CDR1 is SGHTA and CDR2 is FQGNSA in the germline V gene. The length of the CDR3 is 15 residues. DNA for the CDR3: TGTGCCAGCAGCTTAGCGCTTATGACGGACAATGAGCAGTTCTTC. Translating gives CASSLALMTDNEQFF.

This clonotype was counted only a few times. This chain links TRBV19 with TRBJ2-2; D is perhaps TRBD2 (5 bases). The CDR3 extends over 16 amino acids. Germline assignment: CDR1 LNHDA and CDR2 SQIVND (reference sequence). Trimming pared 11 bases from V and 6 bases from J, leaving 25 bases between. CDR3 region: CASHGVRGGGAGELFF. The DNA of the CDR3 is TGTGCCTCCCATGGGGTTCGCGGAGGAGGCGCCGGGGAGCTGTTTTTT.

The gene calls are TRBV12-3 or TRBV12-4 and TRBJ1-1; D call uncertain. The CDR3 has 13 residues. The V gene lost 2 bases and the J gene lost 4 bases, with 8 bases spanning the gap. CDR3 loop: CASSLWKTTEAFF. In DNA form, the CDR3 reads TGTGCCAGCAGTTTATGGAAGACCACTGAAGCTTTCTTT.